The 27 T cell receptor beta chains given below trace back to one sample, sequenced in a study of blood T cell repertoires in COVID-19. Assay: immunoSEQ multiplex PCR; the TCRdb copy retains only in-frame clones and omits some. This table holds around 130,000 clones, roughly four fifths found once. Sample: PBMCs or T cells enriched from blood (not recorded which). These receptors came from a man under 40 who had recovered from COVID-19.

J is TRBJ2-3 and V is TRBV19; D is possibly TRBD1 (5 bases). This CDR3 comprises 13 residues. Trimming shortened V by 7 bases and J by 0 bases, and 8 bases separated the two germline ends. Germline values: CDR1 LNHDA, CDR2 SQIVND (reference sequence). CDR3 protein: CASTKGSTDTQYF. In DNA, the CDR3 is TGTGCCAGTACGAAGGGGAGCACAGATACGCAGTATTTT.

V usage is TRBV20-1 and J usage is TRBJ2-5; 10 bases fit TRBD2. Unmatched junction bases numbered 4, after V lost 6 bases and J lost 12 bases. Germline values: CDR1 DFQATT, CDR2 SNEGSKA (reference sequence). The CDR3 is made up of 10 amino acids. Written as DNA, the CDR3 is TGCAGTGCCGCCGGGACTAGCGAGTACTTC. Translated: CSAAGTSEYF.

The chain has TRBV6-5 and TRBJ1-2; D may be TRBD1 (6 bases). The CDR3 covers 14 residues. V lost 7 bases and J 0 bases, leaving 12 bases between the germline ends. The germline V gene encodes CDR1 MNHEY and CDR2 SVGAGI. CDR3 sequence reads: CASMGQFSNYGYTF. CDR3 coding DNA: TGTGCCAGCATGGGACAATTTTCTAACTATGGCTACACCTTC.

The CDR3 DNA reads TGTGCCAGCAGTGAGACCGGGACACCCAACAATGAGCAGTTCTTC. It encodes CASSETGTPNNEQFF. The chain uses TRBV6-2 or TRBV6-3 and TRBJ2-1, with a tentative D call TRBD1 (6 bases). Trimming removed 5 bases at V and 5 bases at J, with 16 bases between. CDR1 is MNHEY, CDR2 SVGEGT, per germline. This CDR3 has 15 amino acids.

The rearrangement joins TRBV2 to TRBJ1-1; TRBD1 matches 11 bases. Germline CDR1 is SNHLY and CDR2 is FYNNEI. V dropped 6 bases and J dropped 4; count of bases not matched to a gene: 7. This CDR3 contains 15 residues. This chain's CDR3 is CASSWTGGAGTEAFF. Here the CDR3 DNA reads TGTGCCAGCAGCTGGACAGGGGGCGCGGGCACTGAAGCTTTCTTT.

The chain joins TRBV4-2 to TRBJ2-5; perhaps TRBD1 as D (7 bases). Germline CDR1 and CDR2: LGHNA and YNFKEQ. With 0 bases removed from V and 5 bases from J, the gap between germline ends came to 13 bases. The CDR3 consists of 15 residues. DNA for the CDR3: TGTGCCAGCAGCCAAGAACCAGGGGGGCGGGAGACCCAGTACTTC. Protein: CASSQEPGGRETQYF.

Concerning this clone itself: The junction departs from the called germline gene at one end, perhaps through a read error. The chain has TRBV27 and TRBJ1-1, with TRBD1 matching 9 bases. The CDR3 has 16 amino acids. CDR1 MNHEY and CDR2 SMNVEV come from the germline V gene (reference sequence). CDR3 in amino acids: CASSRDRAIGNPEAFF. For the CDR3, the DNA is TGTGCCAGCAGCCGGGACAGGGCAATTGGGAACCCTGAAGCTTTCTTT.

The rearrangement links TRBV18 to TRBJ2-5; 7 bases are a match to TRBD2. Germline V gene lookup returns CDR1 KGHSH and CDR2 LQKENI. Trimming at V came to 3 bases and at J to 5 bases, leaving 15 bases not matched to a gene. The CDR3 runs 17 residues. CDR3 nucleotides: TGTGCCAGCTCACCTACTCCCGGGACTATCCGCCGTGAGACCCAGTACTTC. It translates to CASSPTPGTIRRETQYF.

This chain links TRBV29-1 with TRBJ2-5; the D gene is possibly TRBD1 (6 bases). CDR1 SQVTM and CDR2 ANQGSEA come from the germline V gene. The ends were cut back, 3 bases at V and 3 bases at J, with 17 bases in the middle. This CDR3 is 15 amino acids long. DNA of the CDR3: TGCAGCGTTGATAAGGCCGGCAGGGGCGAAGAGACCCAGTACTTC. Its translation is CSVDKAGRGEETQYF.

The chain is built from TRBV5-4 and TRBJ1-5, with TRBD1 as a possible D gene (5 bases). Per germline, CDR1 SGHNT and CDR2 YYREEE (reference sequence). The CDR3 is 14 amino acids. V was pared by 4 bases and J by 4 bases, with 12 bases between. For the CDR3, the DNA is TGTGCCAGCAGCATTAGGGGTGGGAATCAGCCCCAGCATTTT. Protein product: CASSIRGGNQPQHF.

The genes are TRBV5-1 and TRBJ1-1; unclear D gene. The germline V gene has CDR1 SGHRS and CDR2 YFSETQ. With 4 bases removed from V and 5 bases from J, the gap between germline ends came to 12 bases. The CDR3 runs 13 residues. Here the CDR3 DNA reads TGCGCCAGCAGCCCCGGGATTGGAACTGAAGCTTTCTTT. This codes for CASSPGIGTEAFF.

Written as DNA, the CDR3 is TGTGCCAGCAGCTTAGTGGCCGGGTTTGGCTATGGCTACACCTTC. As protein: CASSLVAGFGYGYTF. This rearrangement joins TRBV11-2 to TRBJ1-2; D gene ambiguous. The V end lost 1 base, the J end lost 4 bases, and 13 bases lay between the germline ends. CDR3 length: 15 amino acids. The germline gives CDR1 SGHAT, CDR2 FQNNGV.

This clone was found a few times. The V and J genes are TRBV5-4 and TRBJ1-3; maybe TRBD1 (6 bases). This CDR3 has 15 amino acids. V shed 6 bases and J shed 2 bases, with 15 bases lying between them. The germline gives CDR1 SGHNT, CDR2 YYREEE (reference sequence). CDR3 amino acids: CASTTPPGAGNTIYF. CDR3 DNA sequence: TGTGCCAGCACCACGCCGCCAGGGGCTGGAAACACCATATATTTT.

This chain's CDR3 is CASSQEGQGHGYTF. The CDR3 DNA sequence: TGCGCCAGCAGCCAAGAGGGACAGGGTCATGGCTACACCTTC. The chain combines TRBV4-1 with TRBJ1-2; TRBD1 matches at 9 bases. The V and J ends lost 0 bases and 6 bases, in that order; junction bases with no gene match: 2. Looked up from germline, CDR1 is MGHRA and CDR2 is YSYEKL. The CDR3 is made up of 14 amino acids.

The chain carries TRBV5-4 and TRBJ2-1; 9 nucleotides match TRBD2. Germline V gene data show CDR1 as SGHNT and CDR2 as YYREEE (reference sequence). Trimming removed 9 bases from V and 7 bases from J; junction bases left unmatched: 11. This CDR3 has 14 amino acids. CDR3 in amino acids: CATLAAGGSNEQFF. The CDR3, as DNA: TGTGCCACCCTCGCGGCGGGAGGGAGTAATGAGCAGTTCTTC.

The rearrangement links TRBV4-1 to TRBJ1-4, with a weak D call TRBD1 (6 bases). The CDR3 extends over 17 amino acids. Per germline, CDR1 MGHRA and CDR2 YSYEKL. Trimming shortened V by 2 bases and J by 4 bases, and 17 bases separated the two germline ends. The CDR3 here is CASSQPFRQAINEKLFF. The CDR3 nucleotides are TGCGCCAGCAGCCAACCCTTTCGACAGGCGATTAATGAAAAACTGTTTTTT.

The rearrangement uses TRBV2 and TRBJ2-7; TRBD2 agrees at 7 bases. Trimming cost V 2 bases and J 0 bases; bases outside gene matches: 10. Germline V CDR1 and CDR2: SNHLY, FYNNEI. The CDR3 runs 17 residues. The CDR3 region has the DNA TGTGCCAGCAGTGAAAGTTTAGCGGGCTTAAGCTCCTACGAGCAGTACTTC. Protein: CASSESLAGLSSYEQYF.

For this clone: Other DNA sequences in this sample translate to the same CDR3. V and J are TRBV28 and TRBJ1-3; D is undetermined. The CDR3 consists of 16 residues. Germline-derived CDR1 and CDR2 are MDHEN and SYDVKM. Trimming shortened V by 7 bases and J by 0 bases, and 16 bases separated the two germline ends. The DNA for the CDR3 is TGTGCCAGCACCCCGCCCAGGTCCTTCTCTGGAAACACCATATATTTT. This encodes CASTPPRSFSGNTIYF. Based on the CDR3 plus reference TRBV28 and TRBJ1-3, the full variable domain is DVKVTQSSRYLVKRTGEKVFLECVQDMDHENMFWYRQDPGLGLRLIYFSYDVKMKEKGDIPEGYSVSREKKERFSLILESASTNQTSMYLCASTPPRSFSGNTIYFGEGSWLTVV.

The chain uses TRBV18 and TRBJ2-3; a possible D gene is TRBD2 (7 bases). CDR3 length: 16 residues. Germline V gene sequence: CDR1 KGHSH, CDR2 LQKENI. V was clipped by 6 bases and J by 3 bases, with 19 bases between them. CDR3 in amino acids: CASSPEGGRGTDTQYF. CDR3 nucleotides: TGTGCCAGCTCGCCCGAGGGGGGGAGAGGAACAGATACGCAGTATTTT.

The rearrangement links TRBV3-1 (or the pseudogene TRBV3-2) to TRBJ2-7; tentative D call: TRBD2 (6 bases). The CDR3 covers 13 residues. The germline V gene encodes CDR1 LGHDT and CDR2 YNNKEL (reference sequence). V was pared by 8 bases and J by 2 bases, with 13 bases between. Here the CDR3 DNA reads TGTGCCAGCGGGGGGACTGGCACCTACGAGCAGTACTTC. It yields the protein CASGGTGTYEQYF.

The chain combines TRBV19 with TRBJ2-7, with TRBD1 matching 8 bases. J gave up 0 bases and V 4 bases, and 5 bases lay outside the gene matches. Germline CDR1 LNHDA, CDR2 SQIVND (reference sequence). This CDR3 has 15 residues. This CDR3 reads CASSRAGTGSYEQYF. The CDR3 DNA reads TGTGCCAGTAGTAGGGCCGGGACAGGCTCCTACGAGCAGTACTTC.

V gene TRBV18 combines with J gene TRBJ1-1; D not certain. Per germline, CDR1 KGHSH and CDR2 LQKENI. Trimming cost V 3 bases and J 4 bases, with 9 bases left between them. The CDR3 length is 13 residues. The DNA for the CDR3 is TGTGCCAGCTCACCCCAGGCGGGCACTGAAGCTTTCTTT. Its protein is CASSPQAGTEAFF. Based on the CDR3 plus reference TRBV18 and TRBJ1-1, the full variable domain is NAGVMQNPRHLVRRRGQEARLRCSPMKGHSHVYWYRQLPEEGLKFMVYLQKENIIDESGMPKERFSAEFPKEGPSILRIQQVVRGDSAAYFCASSPQAGTEAFFGQGTRLTVV.

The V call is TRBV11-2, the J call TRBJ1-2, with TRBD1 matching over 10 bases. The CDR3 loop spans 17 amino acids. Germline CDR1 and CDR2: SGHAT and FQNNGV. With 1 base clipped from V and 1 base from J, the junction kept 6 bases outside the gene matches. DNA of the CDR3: TGTGCCAGCAGCTTAGCCGGGGACAGGGGATTTAACTATGGCTACACCTTC. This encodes CASSLAGDRGFNYGYTF.

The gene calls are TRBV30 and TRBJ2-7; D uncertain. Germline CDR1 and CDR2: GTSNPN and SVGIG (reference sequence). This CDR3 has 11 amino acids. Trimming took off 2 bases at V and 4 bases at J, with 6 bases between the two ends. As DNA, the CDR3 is TGTGCCTGGAGTTCTCCTTACGAGCAGTACTTC. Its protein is CAWSSPYEQYF.

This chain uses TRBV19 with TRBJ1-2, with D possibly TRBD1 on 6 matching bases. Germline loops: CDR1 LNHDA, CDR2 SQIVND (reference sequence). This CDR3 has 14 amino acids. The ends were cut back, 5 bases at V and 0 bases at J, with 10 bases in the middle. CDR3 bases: TGTGCCAGTAGTTCAGGGGATACTAACTATGGCTACACCTTC. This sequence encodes CASSSGDTNYGYTF.

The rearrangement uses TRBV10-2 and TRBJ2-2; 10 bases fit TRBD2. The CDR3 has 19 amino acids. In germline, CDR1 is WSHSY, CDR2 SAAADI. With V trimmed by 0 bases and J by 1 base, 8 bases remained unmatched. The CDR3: CASSESFSLAGVNTGELFF. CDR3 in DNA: TGCGCCAGCAGTGAGTCTTTTTCTCTAGCGGGGGTGAACACCGGGGAGCTGTTTTTT.

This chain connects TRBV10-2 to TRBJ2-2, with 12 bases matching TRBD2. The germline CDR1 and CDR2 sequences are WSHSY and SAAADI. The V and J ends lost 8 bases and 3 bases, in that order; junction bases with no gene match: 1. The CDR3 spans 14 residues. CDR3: CASRLAGDTGELFF. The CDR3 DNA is TGCGCCAGCCGACTAGCGGGAGACACCGGGGAGCTGTTTTTT.